These T cell receptor beta chains were read from a single sample in a study of CXCR3 chemokines and chemotherapy response in bladder cancer. TCRdb reanalysed the PCR reads using MiXCR and keeps one entry per CDR3 protein. The sample records approximately 8,300 distinct CDR3 sequences, more than 20% being singletons. The material was obtained from a patient whose treatment included neoadjuvant chemotherapy. Receptors originate from a human donor with bladder cancer that did not respond to neoadjuvant chemotherapy. Each CDR3 is given with its conserved first and last residue. A D gene is named only where the DNA matches it firmly. Clone size is shown for a subset of rows, as once, few, many or a class of expanded clone.

>medium-sized|TRBJ1-5|NA|TRBV6-6
TGTGCCAGCAGTTACTCGCAGGCCTATCAGCCCCAGCATTTT
CASSYSQAYQPQHF
>medium-sized|TRBJ2-2|NA|TRBV6-2/TRBV6-3
TGTGCCAGCAGCCGGGAGACTAGGCGTACCGGGGAGCTGTTTTTT
CASSRETRRTGELFF
>medium-sized|TRBJ2-5|TRBD2|TRBV7-2
TGTGCCAGCAGCACGAGCGGGGGGTTCATGGAGACCCAGTACTTC
CASSTSGGFMETQYF
>NA|TRBJ1-1|TRBD1|TRBV12-3/TRBV12-4
TGTGCCAGCAGTTCTACAGGGGGCGCGGGGAACACTGAAGCTTTCTTT
CASSSTGGAGNTEAFF
>many|TRBJ2-5|NA|TRBV30
TGTGCCTGGTCAGGGGAGACCCAGTACTTC
CAWSGETQYF
>many|TRBJ1-2|TRBD1|TRBV2
TGTGCCAGCAGAGGGGACAGGGATAACTATGGCTACACCTTC
CASRGDRDNYGYTF
>many|TRBJ1-2|NA|TRBV9
TGTGCCAGCAGCCGATCTTCCGCGGGGGGAGGGTACACCTTC
CASSRSSAGGGYTF
>many|TRBJ2-2|NA|TRBV7-9
TGTGCCAGCAGCCCCCCGCCGAACACCGGGGAGCTGTTTTTT
CASSPPPNTGELFF
>medium-sized|TRBJ1-5|NA|TRBV19
TGTGCCAGTAGTATAGGGACACTTAGCAATCAGCCCCAGCATTTT
CASSIGTLSNQPQHF
>many|TRBJ1-1|NA|TRBV5-1
TGCGCCAGCAGCTATTCAGGGAGTACTGAAGCTTTCTTT
CASSYSGSTEAFF
>medium-sized|TRBJ2-5|NA|TRBV24-1
TGTGCCACCAGTGATGACAGGTACGGGCCTACCCAAGAGACCCAGTACTTC
CATSDDRYGPTQETQYF
>many|TRBJ2-7|NA|TRBV7-2
TGTGCCAGCAGCTATCCGGGTCCCGAGCAGTACTTC
CASSYPGPEQYF